The 28 T cell receptor beta chains listed next were all sequenced from one sample in a study of blood T cell repertoires in COVID-19. Profiled with immunoSEQ multiplex PCR; TCRdb holds only in-frame clones, not every one. The table has over 90,000 clones, around 73% seen once. Sequencing input: peripheral blood. These receptors were collected from a man between 60 and 75 years old with active or convalescent COVID-19.

The chain recombines TRBV4-2 with TRBJ1-5, with 8 bases aligning to TRBD1. J gave up 7 bases and V 2 bases, and 10 bases lay outside the gene matches. CDR1 LGHNA and CDR2 YNFKEQ come from the germline V gene. The CDR3 covers 16 residues. CDR3 protein: CASSQSRGHRGQPQHF. The CDR3 DNA reads as TGTGCCAGCAGCCAATCCAGGGGGCATCGGGGCCAGCCCCAGCATTTT.

This chain joins TRBV6-1 and TRBJ1-2; D is perhaps TRBD1 (6 bases). The CDR3 runs 16 residues. The V gene's germline CDR1 is MNHNS and CDR2 SASEGT. Trimming pared 4 bases from V and 0 bases from J, leaving 15 bases between. CDR3 sequence (DNA): TGTGCCAGCAGTGCGCCCGGGACACCAACTAACTATGGCTACACCTTC. This translates into CASSAPGTPTNYGYTF.

This clone was seen more than once but under ten times. The rearrangement uses TRBV7-2 and TRBJ2-7, with a weak D call TRBD2 (5 bases). Per the germline V gene, CDR1 is SGHTA and CDR2 is FQGNSA. V was shortened by 1 base and J by 2 bases, with 9 bases between the two germline ends. This CDR3 region has 14 residues. The CDR3 region is CASSLVSEAYEQYF. CDR3 sequence (DNA): TGTGCCAGCAGCTTAGTTAGCGAAGCCTACGAGCAGTACTTC.

The rearrangement joins TRBV7-9 to TRBJ1-5, with D tentatively TRBD1 (5 bases). CDR3 length: 13 amino acids. The ends were cut back, 5 bases at V and 7 bases at J, with 12 bases in the middle. The V gene's germline CDR1 is SEHNR and CDR2 FQNEAQ (reference sequence). DNA of the CDR3: TGTGCCAGCAGCCATCAGGGAAACCAGCCCCAGCATTTT. Translated: CASSHQGNQPQHF.

In its sample, this clone was seen a few times. The rearrangement uses TRBV28 and TRBJ2-1; 9 bases are shared with TRBD2. The CDR3 has 15 amino acids. V lost 7 bases, J lost 4 bases, and 8 bases stayed unmatched. Germline CDR1 MDHEN, CDR2 SYDVKM. In nucleotides, the CDR3 is TGTGCCAGCATTCCGGGCGGGAGGGTTTACAATGAGCAGTTCTTC. This encodes CASIPGGRVYNEQFF. Full variable domain (rest looked up from reference TRBV28 and TRBJ2-1): DVKVTQSSRYLVKRTGEKVFLECVQDMDHENMFWYRQDPGLGLRLIYFSYDVKMKEKGDIPEGYSVSREKKERFSLILESASTNQTSMYLCASIPGGRVYNEQFFGPGTRLTVL.

The chain is built from TRBV5-8 and TRBJ2-1; 12 bases match TRBD2. The CDR3 contains 16 residues. V gave up 4 bases and J gave up 1 base; unmatched junction bases: 3. Per germline, CDR1 SGHTS and CDR2 YDEGEE. The CDR3: CASSKGLAGSYNEQFF. For the CDR3, the DNA is TGTGCCAGCAGCAAAGGACTAGCGGGATCCTACAATGAGCAGTTCTTC.

This chain connects TRBV2 to TRBJ2-3; tentatively, D is TRBD1 (5 bases). From germline, CDR1 is SNHLY and CDR2 FYNNEI. CDR3 size: 19 residues. The V and J ends lost 2 bases and 4 bases respectively, with 25 bases between them. This CDR3 is CASSERGPRHSRDPDTQYF. The CDR3 nucleotides read TGTGCCAGCAGTGAAAGGGGCCCTAGACATTCCAGGGATCCAGATACGCAGTATTTT.

J is TRBJ2-2 and V is TRBV6-5, with TRBD1 as a possible D gene (5 bases). CDR1 is MNHEY and CDR2 is SVGAGI in the germline V gene. The germline V and J ends were trimmed by 9 bases and 2 bases, with 13 bases remaining between them. This CDR3 has 14 residues. CDR3 nucleotide sequence: TGTGCCAGTACAAACAGGCACAACACCGGGGAGCTGTTTTTT. Its translation is CASTNRHNTGELFF.

The chain links TRBV29-1 to TRBJ2-1; 12 bases agree with TRBD2. The trim removed 1 base at V and 5 bases at J, leaving 15 bases unmatched. The germline V gene encodes CDR1 SQVTM and CDR2 ANQGSEA. The CDR3 loop spans 19 amino acids. CDR3 residues: CSVEGHLGLAGYLNNEQFF. The CDR3 region has the DNA TGCAGCGTTGAAGGTCATTTAGGACTAGCGGGGTACCTTAACAATGAGCAGTTCTTC.

The CDR3 loop reads CASSLPTSPYEQYV. The CDR3 DNA follows: TGTGCCAGCAGCTTACCGACATCCCCCTACGAGCAGTACGTC. J is TRBJ2-7 and V is TRBV7-9; no clear D gene. Per germline, CDR1 SEHNR and CDR2 FQNEAQ (reference sequence). The V end lost 2 bases, the J end lost 2 bases, and 10 bases lay between the germline ends. The CDR3 runs to 14 residues.

The V call is TRBV15, the J call TRBJ2-7; 7 bases map to TRBD2. J was trimmed by 7 bases and V by 1 base; bases with no gene match: 1. The CDR3 is 12 residues long. Per the germline V gene, CDR1 is LNHNV and CDR2 is YYDKDF (reference sequence). CDR3 in DNA: TGTGCCACCAGCAGAGGGGGGGGAGAGCAGTACTTC. It yields the protein CATSRGGGEQYF.

This chain links TRBV27 with TRBJ1-2, with D possibly matching TRBD1 (5 bases). Trimming pared 2 bases from V and 7 bases from J, leaving 8 bases between. The CDR3 totals 12 residues. From germline, CDR1 is MNHEY and CDR2 SMNVEV (reference sequence). In DNA form, the CDR3 reads TGTGCCAGCAGTTTAGGGGGAGGTGGCTACACCTTC. Protein product: CASSLGGGGYTF.

The chain has TRBV5-4 and TRBJ2-5, with D possibly TRBD1 on 5 matching bases. The CDR3 is 13 residues long. Germline values: CDR1 SGHNT, CDR2 YYREEE (reference sequence). With 0 bases removed from V and 4 bases from J, the gap between germline ends came to 7 bases. The CDR3 DNA follows: TGTGCCAGCAGCTTGGTGGGGCGAGAGACCCAGTACTTC. Residues: CASSLVGRETQYF.

The chain is built from TRBV6-5 and TRBJ2-3, with 9 bases matching TRBD1. Germline CDR1 reads MNHEY; CDR2 reads SVGAGI. The CDR3 spans 15 residues. V shed 6 bases and J 3 bases; nucleotides not matched to a gene: 7. CDR3 bases: TGTGCCAGCAGGAGGACAGGGGCGGTGACAGATACGCAGTATTTT. Translation gives CASRRTGAVTDTQYF.

A single count supports this clone. The V gene is TRBV21-1, the J gene TRBJ1-5; TRBD1, as called in the table, went unchecked against the DNA. TRBV21-1 constitutes a pseudogene. CDR3 size: 17 residues. The CDR3 sequence is CASSKPGQVWGNQPQHF. The CDR3 DNA follows: TGTGCCAGCAGCAAACCGGGACAGGTGTGGGGCAATCAGCCCCAGCATTTT.

The rearrangement uses TRBV19 and TRBJ2-3, with 15 nucleotides matching TRBD2. J gave up 0 bases and V 8 bases, and 6 bases lay outside the gene matches. The CDR3 spans 17 residues. CDR1 is LNHDA and CDR2 is SQIVND in the germline V gene (reference sequence). CDR3 nucleotide sequence: TGTGCCAGTTGTAGGACTAGCGGGAGGGCTAGCACAGATACGCAGTATTTT. Translation gives CASCRTSGRASTDTQYF.

CDR3 sequence (DNA): TGTGCCAGTAGCCATCCCCCCCGCGGGCACACCGGGGAGCTGTTTTTT. Amino acid sequence: CASSHPPRGHTGELFF. This chain connects TRBV19 to TRBJ2-2; tentatively, D is TRBD2 (5 bases). In germline, CDR1 is LNHDA, CDR2 SQIVND (reference sequence). CDR3 size: 16 residues. V was trimmed by 6 bases and J by 3 bases, leaving 17 bases between them.

The genes are TRBV28 and TRBJ2-7, with TRBD2 as a possible D gene (6 bases). This CDR3 contains 15 residues. Trimming shortened V by 5 bases and J by 0 bases, and 14 bases separated the two germline ends. Germline values: CDR1 MDHEN, CDR2 SYDVKM. CDR3 in amino acids: CASSPGGRNSYEQYF. In DNA, the CDR3 is TGTGCCAGCAGTCCCGGAGGGCGGAACTCCTACGAGCAGTACTTC.

The J gene is TRBJ1-1, the V gene TRBV7-3, with 7 bases aligning to TRBD1. This CDR3 comprises 14 residues. Germline CDR1 and CDR2: SGHTA and FQGTGA. After removal of 5 bases from V and 1 base from J, the junction contained 4 bases not matched to a gene. The chain's CDR3 is CASSPGGRNTEAFF. CDR3 sequence (DNA): TGTGCCAGCAGCCCAGGGGGGAGGAACACTGAAGCTTTCTTT.

The rearrangement uses TRBV6-1 and TRBJ2-3, with D possibly TRBD2 on 5 matching bases. V lost 1 base, J lost 5 bases, and 10 bases lay in between. There are 14 residues in the CDR3. Germline V gives CDR1 MNHNS, CDR2 SASEGT. The CDR3 coding sequence is TGTGCCAGCAGTGAAGACGGACGGGGAGATACGCAGTATTTT. Translated, it gives CASSEDGRGDTQYF.

The chain combines TRBV28 with TRBJ1-4, with D tentatively TRBD1 (6 bases). In germline, CDR1 is MDHEN, CDR2 SYDVKM. The CDR3 has 15 residues. Trimming removed 3 bases at V and 4 bases at J, with 12 bases between. CDR3 region: CASSFRGAGNEKLFF. As DNA, the CDR3 is TGTGCCAGCAGTTTCCGGGGGGCGGGTAATGAAAAACTGTTTTTT.

The chain has TRBV24-1 and TRBJ2-7, with TRBD1 matching over 10 bases. The junction had 6 bases not matched to a gene; V was cut back by 10 bases and J by 7 bases. The CDR3 length is 12 residues. The germline CDR1 and CDR2 sequences are KGHDR and SFDVKD. The CDR3 spells CATSDRGREQYV. CDR3 coding DNA: TGTGCCACTTCGGACAGGGGGAGAGAGCAGTACGTC.

The genes are TRBV5-6 and TRBJ2-1, with a tentative D call TRBD2 (5 bases). Germline-derived CDR1 and CDR2 are SGHDT and YYEEEE. The CDR3 consists of 18 residues. Trimming pared 4 bases from V and 1 base from J, leaving 21 bases between. The CDR3 region has the DNA TGTGCCAGCAGCCGCACTCTCAGTCGCGGCGGGTCCTACAATGAGCAGTTCTTC. Translated: CASSRTLSRGGSYNEQFF.

The rearrangement links TRBV12-3 or TRBV12-4 to TRBJ2-1; D gene ambiguous. CDR3 length equals 12 residues. Between the trimmed V and J ends, which lost 3 bases and 9 bases, there was a span of 9 bases. CDR3: CASSFGSGEQFF. CDR3 nucleotides: TGTGCCAGCAGTTTTGGTTCGGGTGAGCAGTTCTTC.

The chain uses TRBV28 and TRBJ2-6; 9 nucleotides agree with TRBD1. The trim removed 6 bases at V and 0 bases at J, leaving 6 bases unmatched. The CDR3 sequence is 17 residues long. CDR1 and CDR2 (germline): MDHEN, SYDVKM. In nucleotides, the CDR3 is TGTGCCAGCAGGGGACAGGGCCGCCTCTCTGGGGCCAACGTCCTGACTTTC. Protein: CASRGQGRLSGANVLTF.

The chain employs TRBV30 and TRBJ1-1, with D perhaps TRBD1 (6 bases). CDR3 length: 13 amino acids. V was trimmed by 5 bases and J by 11 bases, leaving 21 bases between them. The V gene's germline CDR1 is GTSNPN and CDR2 SVGIG (reference sequence). The CDR3, as DNA: TGTGCCTGGTCTCGCGAGGGGGGGCCCAGGGCTTTCTTT. Translating it yields CAWSREGGPRAFF. The full variable domain, with the rest looked up from reference TRBV30 and TRBJ1-1, is SQTIHQWPATLVQPVGSPLSLECTVEGTSNPNLYWYRQAAGRGLQLLFYSVGIGQISSEVPQNLSASRPQDRQFILSSKKLLLSDSGFYLCAWSREGGPRAFFGQGTRLTVV.

The CDR3 protein is CASSQGGQLRYGYTF. DNA of the CDR3: TGTGCCAGCAGCCAAGGGGGACAGCTCCGCTATGGCTACACCTTC. The chain recombines TRBV3-1 (or the pseudogene TRBV3-2) with TRBJ1-2; 7 positions agree with TRBD1. V gave up 1 base and J gave up 4 bases; unmatched junction bases: 6. The CDR3 loop spans 15 amino acids. CDR1 LGHDT and CDR2 YNNKEL come from the germline V gene (reference sequence).

The chain links TRBV2 to TRBJ2-7; TRBD1 agrees at 7 bases. CDR3 length: 14 residues. The V segment lost 5 bases and the J segment 0 bases; nucleotides outside the gene matches: 4. Germline V lookup: CDR1 SNHLY, CDR2 FYNNEI. In DNA, the CDR3 is TGTGCCAGCAGTACGGACAGGAGCTCCTACGAGCAGTACTTC. It translates to CASSTDRSSYEQYF.